The clone carrying this TCR beta chain has ten or more counts. Antigen specificity is unknown. These data come from a study of spatial heterogeneity in lung cancer. Study findings and constraints: Expanded alpha and beta TCR counts within tumors tracked tumor mutation counts.

Germline CDR1 and CDR2: MNHEY and SVGEGT. This CDR3 comprises 16 residues. Trimming took off 5 bases at V and 0 bases at J, with 14 bases between the two ends. TCRdb redid the calling of the 5' RACE reads with MiXCR, one entry per CDR3 protein. The table lists fewer than 7,500 distinct CDR3 sequences, 7.5% to 9.5% of them singletons. Described time point: sample taken at primary tumor resection. Sequencing covered unsorted whole RNA taken from tumor, nontumor lung or frozen PBMC. J is TRBJ1-3 and V is TRBV6-2 or TRBV6-3, with D possibly TRBD1 on 5 matching bases. The sample consisted of lung tumor tissue, taken at surgery. The TCR sequence derives from a female donor with early-stage non-small cell lung cancer. The CDR3 spells CASSPGRRSSGNTIYF. CDR3 coding DNA: TGTGCCAGCAGTCCGGGACGACGAAGCTCTGGAAACACCATATATTTT.